This T cell receptor beta chain emerged from a study of blood T cell repertoires in COVID-19. The count of this clone is one. Sequencing used immunoSEQ multiplex PCR; TCRdb keeps in-frame clones, though not all of them. The data show approximately 74,000 clones, roughly 88% seen once. Germline V gene lookup returns CDR1 KGHSH and CDR2 LQKENI. The CDR3 spans 16 residues. Trimming cost V 2 bases and J 6 bases, with 16 bases left between them. The genes are TRBV18 and TRBJ2-2; D not certain. Input material: peripheral blood. This clonotype was obtained from a man aged 70 or older with acute or convalescent COVID-19. This chain's CDR3 is CASSPFTPGLAGELFF. Written as DNA, the CDR3 is TGTGCCAGCTCACCATTCACGCCCGGGTTGGCCGGGGAGCTGTTTTTT.